This T cell receptor (beta chain) derives from a study of T cell responses to AZD1222 COVID-19 vaccine. At the level of the study: Second-dose groups at about 4 or about 12 weeks were pooled.

The germline CDR1 and CDR2 sequences are SQVTM and ANQGSEA. The CDR3 sequence is 10 residues long. V was clipped by 6 bases and J by 7 bases, with 9 bases between them. Study findings and constraints: In all cases, repertoires were sampled only after the peak T cell response. Two AZD1222 administrations were followed by greater Spike-specific TCR breadth and depth. Donor demographics were predominantly white British with a female majority; clonal diversity may be underestimated.

Remarks on this clone: The target antigen is unknown.

TCRdb keeps only in-frame clones here, not all; method: immunoSEQ multiplex PCR. The data show roughly 100,000 clones, with approximately 90% seen just once and roughly 9.2% held by the top ten. V usage is TRBV29-1 and J usage is TRBJ1-2; possible D gene TRBD1, 5 bases. Material: peripheral blood, obtained on day 0 of AZD1222 vaccination. The receptor's source is an adult in good health. The CDR3, as DNA: TGCAGCGTAGGGGACGCTGGCTACACCTTC. Encoded protein: CSVGDAGYTF.